The following is a T cell receptor (beta chain) sequence with its context. The data stem from a study of shared clonotypes between healthy human individuals. From germline, CDR1 is SGHNT and CDR2 YYREEE (reference sequence). Trimming left V 3 bases short and J 9 bases short, with 15 bases between. The CDR3 has 13 residues. Sequencing was performed with immunoSEQ multiplex PCR; in TCRdb, only in-frame clones are kept and a portion is missing. The sample includes over a million clones, approximately 96% of them seen just once. The V and J genes are TRBV5-4 and TRBJ1-2; D ambiguous. Sequencing input: naive CD4+ T cells sorted from blood. Subset given: CD45RA+ positively selected. The clonotype originates from a young man in good health. CDR3 residues: CASSWESEVSYTF. CDR3 sequence (DNA): TGTGCCAGCAGCTGGGAGTCAGAAGTGAGCTACACCTTC.